The clone carrying this TCR beta chain was found a few times. Antigen: not known. This sample was taken from a study of T cell responses to AZD1222 COVID-19 vaccine. Study results and caveats: The span of vaccine-associated CD4 TCRs extended across spike, with dominance at 160-218 and 743-854. Spike-specific TCR breadth and depth grew following two AZD1222 doses.

Profiling relied on immunoSEQ multiplex PCR, and the TCRdb table lists in-frame clones only, not all of them. The table records over 75,000 clones, 70% to 90% of them present only once. Germline CDR1 reads SNHLY; CDR2 reads FYNNEI. The germline V and J ends were trimmed by 0 bases and 9 bases, with 17 bases remaining between them. The CDR3 contains 15 residues. The input for sequencing was peripheral blood, taken 28 days after the second AZD1222 dose. The chain carries TRBV2 and TRBJ1-2, with D unresolved. This clonotype was obtained from an adult who received the AZD1222 COVID-19 vaccine. The CDR3 here is CASSEALQAGPSYTF. In nucleotides, the CDR3 is TGTGCCAGCAGTGAAGCGCTTCAGGCAGGCCCTAGCTACACCTTC. Drawing the rest from reference TRBV2 and TRBJ1-2, the complete variable domain is EPEVTQTPSHQVTQMGQEVILRCVPISNHLYFYWYRQILGQKVEFLVSFYNNEISEKSEIFDDQFSVERPDGSNFTLKIRSTKLEDSAMYFCASSEALQAGPSYTFGSGTRLTVV.